This record looks at one T cell receptor beta chain sequence and its context. Profiled with immunoSEQ multiplex PCR; TCRdb holds only in-frame clones, not every one. This sample carries about 110,000 clones, 69% of them seen once, and the ten largest clones take approximately 5.9%. These data are taken from a study of blood T cell repertoires in COVID-19. Study summary: Whether acute or convalescent, the COVID-19 samples came from the United States, Italy and Spain.

Trimming pared 5 bases from V and 0 bases from J, leaving 7 bases between. This CDR3 comprises 13 residues. The receptor was derived from an elderly man with acute or convalescent COVID-19. Sequencing was performed on peripheral blood. The chain couples TRBV12-3 or TRBV12-4 to TRBJ1-1; D remains unclear. The CDR3 sequence is CASSLQLNTEAFF. The CDR3 DNA reads as TGTGCCAGCAGTCTACAGCTGAACACTGAAGCTTTCTTT.